This passage covers 12 T cell receptor beta chains from one sample sequenced in a study of T cells in Graves' hyperthyroidism and ophthalmopathy. There were TCR beta CDR3 regions amplified from RNA transcripts. First-round RT-PCR with HTBI primers amplified the TCR CDR3 region. TCRdb passed the multiplex PCR reads through MiXCR, listing each CDR3 protein once. This table has about 610,000 distinct CDR3 sequences, around 15% appearing once. The sequenced sample was blood. The origin of the receptors is a woman between 40 and 55 years old with Graves' ophthalmopathy.

This clonotype has ten or more counts. The V and J genes are TRBV19 and TRBJ1-2; 7 nucleotides match TRBD1. The CDR3 contains 16 residues. V shed 1 base, J shed 7 bases, and the junction held 12 bases outside the gene matches. Germline CDR1 and CDR2: LNHDA and SQIVND (reference sequence). This chain's CDR3 is CASSIGTGVGLGGYTF. CDR3 nucleotides: TGTGCCAGTAGTATAGGCACAGGGGTAGGCTTGGGTGGCTACACCTTC.

This clonotype was observed many times. The V call is TRBV15, the J call TRBJ2-2; the match to TRBD1 covers 7 bases. Germline lookup yields CDR1 LNHNV and CDR2 YYDKDF (reference sequence). With V trimmed by 0 bases and J by 5 bases, 12 bases remained unmatched. The CDR3 has 18 amino acids. The CDR3 nucleotides are TGTGCCACCAGCAGAGACACAGTCGCAGGGGGAATAACCGGGGAGCTGTTTTTT. Translation: CATSRDTVAGGITGELFF.

This rearrangement joins TRBV5-1 to TRBJ2-5; TRBD2 matches at 12 bases. The CDR3 contains 18 residues. Germline CDR1 reads SGHRS; CDR2 reads YFSETQ. Trimming removed 0 bases from V and 2 bases from J; junction bases left unmatched: 8. The CDR3 loop is CASSLGQTLAGGQETQYF. The DNA for the CDR3 is TGCGCCAGCAGCTTGGGGCAAACACTAGCGGGAGGACAAGAGACCCAGTACTTC.

This clonotype was observed a few times. The chain couples TRBV20-1 to TRBJ2-1; 7 bases are shared with TRBD2. CDR3 length: 16 residues. The ends lost 6 bases at V and 4 bases at J; junction bases unmatched: 15. The germline V gene has CDR1 DFQATT and CDR2 SNEGSKA (reference sequence). The chain's CDR3 is CSASTLTSNKYNEQFF. The CDR3 DNA sequence: TGCAGTGCCTCGACCCTGACTAGCAATAAATACAATGAGCAGTTCTTC.

This clonotype came up many times. This chain connects TRBV7-6 to TRBJ2-7; no firm D call. Looked up from germline, CDR1 is SGHVS and CDR2 is FNYEAQ. This CDR3 region has 11 residues. V lost 4 bases and J lost 7, with 8 bases in between. CDR3 nucleotides: TGTGCCAGCAGCTCTGAACAGGAGCAGTACTTC. Its protein is CASSSEQEQYF.

The rearrangement uses TRBV28 and TRBJ1-5, with D unclear. This CDR3 region has 14 residues. Per the germline V gene, CDR1 is MDHEN and CDR2 is SYDVKM. Trimming shortened V by 2 bases and J by 4 bases, and 9 bases separated the two germline ends. In DNA form, the CDR3 reads TGTGCCAGCAGTTTACTGAGGAAAAATCAGCCCCAGCATTTT. Translation: CASSLLRKNQPQHF. Full variable domain (outside the CDR3, taken from reference TRBV28 and TRBJ1-5): DVKVTQSSRYLVKRTGEKVFLECVQDMDHENMFWYRQDPGLGLRLIYFSYDVKMKEKGDIPEGYSVSREKKERFSLILESASTNQTSMYLCASSLLRKNQPQHFGDGTRLSIL.

The chain carries TRBV18 and TRBJ1-1; 7 bases fit TRBD1. After removal of 1 base from V and 1 base from J, the junction contained 3 bases not matched to a gene. The CDR3 has 15 residues. Germline CDR1 and CDR2: KGHSH and LQKENI. CDR3 residues: CASSPRDSQNTEAFF. The CDR3 DNA follows: TGTGCCAGCTCACCACGGGACAGCCAGAACACTGAAGCTTTCTTT.

This clonotype was seen only a few times. The chain uses TRBV5-1 and TRBJ2-7, with 9 positions matching TRBD1. Germline V CDR1 and CDR2: SGHRS, YFSETQ. The V segment lost 4 bases and the J segment 4 bases; nucleotides outside the gene matches: 6. The CDR3 runs 14 residues. The CDR3 sequence: CASSKGQGSYEQYF. The CDR3 DNA is TGCGCCAGCAGCAAGGGACAGGGTTCGTACGAGCAGTACTTC. Together with reference TRBV5-1 and TRBJ2-7, the CDR3 gives the full variable domain: KAGVTQTPRYLIKTRGQQVTLSCSPISGHRSVSWYQQTPGQGLQFLFEYFSETQRNKGNFPGRFSGRQFSNSRSEMNVSTLELGDSALYLCASSKGQGSYEQYFGPGTRLTVT.

This clonotype was seen a few times. J is TRBJ1-1 and V is TRBV14, with 7 bases lining up with TRBD1. Trimming took 4 bases from V and 11 from J; bases not matched to a gene: 10. The germline V gene encodes CDR1 SGHDN and CDR2 FVKESK. This CDR3 is 13 amino acids long. CDR3 protein: CASSRDSGNRAFF. The CDR3, as DNA: TGTGCCAGCAGCCGGGACAGTGGTAATCGGGCTTTCTTT.

This clonotype was counted ten times or more. The chain links TRBV19 to TRBJ2-7, with D perhaps matching TRBD2 (6 bases). Germline CDR1 LNHDA, CDR2 SQIVND (reference sequence). The V and J ends lost 7 bases and 3 bases respectively, with 13 bases between them. CDR3 length: 13 amino acids. The CDR3 DNA follows: TGTGCCAGTAACGCCGGGAGTCGCTACGAGCAGTACTTC. Its protein is CASNAGSRYEQYF.

This clonotype has at least ten counts. The V and J genes are TRBV15 and TRBJ2-5, with D perhaps TRBD1 (5 bases). This CDR3 contains 13 residues. CDR1 LNHNV and CDR2 YYDKDF come from the germline V gene (reference sequence). V was clipped by 2 bases and J by 2 bases, with 6 bases between them. CDR3 bases: TGTGCCACCAGCAGACAGGGACAAGAGACCCAGTACTTC. Protein sequence: CATSRQGQETQYF.

This clonotype was counted only a few times. V and J are TRBV18 and TRBJ2-7; perhaps TRBD1 as D (6 bases). The CDR3 runs to 15 residues. CDR1 is KGHSH and CDR2 is LQKENI in the germline V gene. The V gene lost 3 bases and the J gene lost 0 bases, with 12 bases spanning the gap. The CDR3 coding sequence is TGTGCCAGCTCACCCCAGGGGAAGGGCTCCTACGAGCAGTACTTC. As protein: CASSPQGKGSYEQYF.